The rows below give T cell receptor beta chains drawn from one sample of a study of CD8 T cells in Susac syndrome. TCRdb used MiXCR to reprocess the immunoSEQ multiplex PCR reads, holding one entry per CDR3 protein. The sample contains a few hundred thousand distinct CDR3 sequences, 90% to 95% of which appear only once. Sequencing used CD8+ T cells from PBMCs. Receptors originate from a human donor with multiple sclerosis. The CDR3 runs from the conserved cysteine through the conserved F or W. Each record gives: D gene, clone size, J gene, V gene, CDR3 DNA, CDR3 protein. D genes are given only for firm matches. Clone size, where shown, is once, few, many, or a class for clones that have expanded.

.	.	TRBJ1-2	TRBV29-1	TGCAGCGTTGAACGACACGGAATCGGAGCCTTAAAAGCTAACTATGGCTACACCTTC	CSVERHGIGALKANYGYTF
TRBD2	.	TRBJ2-1	TRBV12-3/TRBV12-4	TGTGCCAGCACCCCCACTAGCGGGTACAATGAGCAGTTCTTC	CASTPTSGYNEQFF
.	once	TRBJ2-1	TRBV6-2/TRBV6-3	TGTGCCAGCAGTTTCGGGATTTACAATGAGCAGTTCTTC	CASSFGIYNEQFF
.	.	TRBJ2-2	TRBV19	TGTGCCAGTGACCCGGGGTACGGCACCGGGGAGCTGTTTTTT	CASDPGYGTGELFF
.	.	TRBJ2-1	TRBV29-1	TGCAGCCTACGGGGCGCGAGCTCCTACAATGAGCAGTTCTTC	CSLRGASSYNEQFF
.	once	TRBJ2-7	TRBV6-2/TRBV6-3	TGTGCCAGCAGTTTTACAGGTATCTACGAGCAGTACTTC	CASSFTGIYEQYF
.	.	TRBJ2-1	TRBV19	TGTGCCAGTAAGGGCAACCCGAGCTCCTACAATGAGCAGTTCTTC	CASKGNPSSYNEQFF
TRBD1	.	TRBJ1-2	TRBV13	TGTGCCAGCAACCGCGGAACAGGGGGGAACTATGGCTACACCTTC	CASNRGTGGNYGYTF
.	.	TRBJ2-6	TRBV7-8	TGTGCCAGCAGCTTCCGGGACACATATTCTGGGGCCAACGTCCTGACTTTC	CASSFRDTYSGANVLTF
.	.	TRBJ1-3	TRBV2	TGTGCCAGCAGTCCCTGGGGCGGTGGCTCTGGAAACACCATATATTTT	CASSPWGGGSGNTIYF
.	.	TRBJ1-1	TRBV4-1	TGCGCCAGCAGCCAAGTAGCGGGGGCTACTGAAGCTTTCTTT	CASSQVAGATEAFF
TRBD2	.	TRBJ2-3	TRBV4-3	TGCGCCAGCAGCCAACTAGCGGGTGGGACAGATACGCAGTATTTT	CASSQLAGGTDTQYF
.	once	TRBJ1-1	TRBV24-1	TGTGCCACCAGTGATCGCGGCAGAAACACTGAAGCTTTCTTT	CATSDRGRNTEAFF
TRBD2	few	TRBJ2-1	TRBV6-1	TGTGCCAGCAGTCTTAGCGGGATGGGACCCTACAATGAGCAGTTCTTC	CASSLSGMGPYNEQFF
.	.	TRBJ2-3	TRBV2	TGTGCCAGCAGTGAAGCCTTTGCGGTAACAGATACGCAGTATTTT	CASSEAFAVTDTQYF
.	.	TRBJ2-3	TRBV4-3	TGCGCCAGCAGCCAAGGGGGGCGGGAAGTAGATACGCAGTATTTT	CASSQGGREVDTQYF
.	.	TRBJ1-2	TRBV29-1	TGCAGCGAGGGGGGCTACACCTTC	CSEGGYTF
TRBD1	.	TRBJ1-2	TRBV9	TGTGCCAGCAGCGTAGCGCTGGACAGGGCCGATGGCTACACCTTC	CASSVALDRADGYTF
TRBD2	few	TRBJ2-1	TRBV7-3	TGTGCCAGCAGCCCGGGACTAGCCTACAATGAGCAGTTCTTC	CASSPGLAYNEQFF
.	.	TRBJ2-1	TRBV6-2/TRBV6-3	TGTGCCAGCAGTTACTCGGAAGAGGGACGGGGTGAGCAGTTCTTC	CASSYSEEGRGEQFF
TRBD1	.	TRBJ1-1	TRBV11-1	TGTGCCAGCATGGGACAGGGATACACTGAAGCTTTCTTT	CASMGQGYTEAFF
.	once	TRBJ2-1	TRBV13	TGTGCCAGCAGCCCCTACCGGCTAGTCGGGGCGGACAATGAGCAGTTCTTC	CASSPYRLVGADNEQFF
.	.	TRBJ2-5	TRBV4-1	TGCGCCAGCAGCCAAAACAGGCCGGAGACCCAGTACTTC	CASSQNRPETQYF
TRBD1	.	TRBJ1-1	TRBV19	TGTGCCAGTAGTTTCACAGGGGTCACTGAAGCTTTCTTT	CASSFTGVTEAFF
.	.	TRBJ1-2	TRBV20-1	TGCAGTGCCAGAAGCGACGGAACCAACTATGGCTACACCTTC	CSARSDGTNYGYTF
.	.	TRBJ2-5	TRBV18	TGTGCCAGCTCGAGGTTCGGGGCGGTAGACCAAGAGACCCAGTACTTC	CASSRFGAVDQETQYF
.	.	TRBJ2-1	TRBV5-6	TGTGCCAGCACCTGGGGTCGGCTATACAATGAGCAGTTCTTC	CASTWGRLYNEQFF
.	.	TRBJ2-7	TRBV6-6	TGTGCCAGCACCCTACACACTGTCTACGAGCAGTACTTC	CASTLHTVYEQYF
.	once	TRBJ2-3	TRBV9	TGTGCCAGCAGCGCCTTGGGCACAGGTTCCGATACGCAGTATTTT	CASSALGTGSDTQYF
TRBD1	.	TRBJ2-1	TRBV9	TGTGCCAGCAGCGCGTCGGGGACAGCTAACAATGAGCAGTTCTTC	CASSASGTANNEQFF
TRBD1	.	TRBJ1-4	TRBV7-2	TGTGCCAGCAGCTTAGCGCTAGGGACAGCTAATGAAAAACTGTTTTTT	CASSLALGTANEKLFF
TRBD2	.	TRBJ2-7	TRBV18	TGTGCCAGCTCACCACCGGTAGCGGGACCCTACGAGCAGTACTTC	CASSPPVAGPYEQYF
.	.	TRBJ2-2	TRBV6-4	TGTGCCAGCAGTGAGGGTAGCGGAAACACCGGGGAGCTGTTTTTT	CASSEGSGNTGELFF
.	.	TRBJ1-6	TRBV5-6	TGTGCCACAAGCCTGGGGCTCAGTTCACCCCTCCACTTT	CATSLGLSSPLHF
.	.	TRBJ1-5	TRBV19	TGTGCCAGTAGTATTCAGGGCTCTCCGTATAGCAATCAGCCCCAGCATTTT	CASSIQGSPYSNQPQHF
.	.	TRBJ1-4	TRBV7-9	TGTGCCAGCAGCTCACCGGGACACGAAAATGAAAAACTGTTTTTT	CASSSPGHENEKLFF
TRBD1	.	TRBJ1-2	TRBV4-3	TGCGCCAGCAGCGAGGGGACAGGGGGCTATGGCTACACCTTC	CASSEGTGGYGYTF
.	.	TRBJ1-2	TRBV11-2	TGTGCCAGCAGCTTAGATCCCAGCGATCAAGCAAATGGCTACACCTTC	CASSLDPSDQANGYTF
TRBD1	.	TRBJ2-7	TRBV7-9	TGTGCCAGCAGCTTTAGGGGGCTTCCCTACGAGCAGTACTTC	CASSFRGLPYEQYF
.	.	TRBJ2-2	TRBV6-6	TGTGCCAGCAGTTACCAGGGGTTAGGCGGGGAGCTGTTTTTT	CASSYQGLGGELFF
.	.	TRBJ2-7	TRBV5-6	TGTGCCAGCAGCTCCCTAGGGGGGCTCGCCTCCTACGAGCAGTACTTC	CASSSLGGLASYEQYF
TRBD1	.	TRBJ1-1	TRBV9	TGTGCCAGCAGCCCTGCAGGGGGCTCGATGAACACTGAAGCTTTCTTT	CASSPAGGSMNTEAFF
TRBD2	.	TRBJ2-5	TRBV12-5	TGTGCTAGTGGTTTGGGACTAGCGGAGCACGGAGAGACCCAGTACTTC	CASGLGLAEHGETQYF
TRBD1	.	TRBJ1-2	TRBV6-5	TGTGCCAGCAGTGGGACAGGGGAATCATATGGCTACACCTTC	CASSGTGESYGYTF
.	.	TRBJ1-1	TRBV6-6	TGTGCCAGCAGTTACTCGAATTTCGGCACTGAAGCTTTCTTT	CASSYSNFGTEAFF
.	.	TRBJ1-1	TRBV29-1	TGCAGCGTTTGGGGGGAGGCCACTGAAGCTTTCTTT	CSVWGEATEAFF
.	.	TRBJ2-7	TRBV9	TGTGCCAGCAGCGCTGGGGAGCAAACACTTGGGAACGAGCAGTACTTC	CASSAGEQTLGNEQYF
TRBD2	.	TRBJ2-7	TRBV5-4	TGTGCCAGCAGCCAGGACGCGGGAGCAATGTACTTC	CASSQDAGAMYF
.	.	TRBJ1-2	TRBV6-5	TGTGCCAGCAGTTCAGCGTTAAGGGGCTGGGTCTATGGCTACACCTTC	CASSSALRGWVYGYTF
.	.	TRBJ1-1	TRBV29-1	TGCAGCGTCGGGCCCAGTTACATGAACACTGAAGCTTTCTTT	CSVGPSYMNTEAFF
.	.	TRBJ2-1	TRBV7-8	TGTGCCAGCAGCTTAGCCAGGGTGGGGTTAGGGGCCTCCTACAATGAGCAGTTCTTC	CASSLARVGLGASYNEQFF
.	.	TRBJ1-2	TRBV27	TGTGCCAGCGCCCTTGCCCCCAGGCCTAACTATGGCTACACCTTC	CASALAPRPNYGYTF
.	.	TRBJ2-3	TRBV30	TGTGCCTGGAGTTGGGGAGGGGGCGGCGATACGCAGTATTTT	CAWSWGGGGDTQYF
.	.	TRBJ2-6	TRBV12-3/TRBV12-4	TGTGCCAGCAGTCCCTGGGACATAAGCCCCGTCCTGACTTTC	CASSPWDISPVLTF
TRBD2	.	TRBJ2-1	TRBV20-1	TGCAGTGCTAGAGGGACCTTGACTAGCCGAAGCGAGTCGGTTTACAATGAGCAGTTCTTC	CSARGTLTSRSESVYNEQFF